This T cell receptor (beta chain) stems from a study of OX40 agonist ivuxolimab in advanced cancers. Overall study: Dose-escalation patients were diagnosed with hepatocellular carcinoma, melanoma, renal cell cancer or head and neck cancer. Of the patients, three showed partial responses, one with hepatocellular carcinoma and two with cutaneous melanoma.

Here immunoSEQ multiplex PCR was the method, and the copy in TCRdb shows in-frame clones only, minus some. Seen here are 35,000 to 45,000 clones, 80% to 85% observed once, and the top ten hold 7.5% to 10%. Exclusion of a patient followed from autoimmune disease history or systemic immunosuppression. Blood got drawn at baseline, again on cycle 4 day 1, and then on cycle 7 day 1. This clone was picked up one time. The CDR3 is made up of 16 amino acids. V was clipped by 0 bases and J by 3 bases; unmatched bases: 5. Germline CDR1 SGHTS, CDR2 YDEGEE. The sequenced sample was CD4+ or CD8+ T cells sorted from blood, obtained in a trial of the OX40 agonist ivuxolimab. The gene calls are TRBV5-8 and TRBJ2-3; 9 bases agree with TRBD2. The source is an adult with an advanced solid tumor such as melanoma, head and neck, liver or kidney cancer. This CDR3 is CASSLGLAVRTDTQYF. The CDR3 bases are TGTGCCAGCAGCTTGGGACTAGCGGTTAGAACAGATACGCAGTATTTT.